The 22 T cell receptor beta chains given below trace back to one sample, sequenced in a study of regulatory T cells in long-lasting Graves disease (dated by TCRdb to about 2021). Receptors were amplified or captured by multiplex PCR. TCRdb shows the sequencer as Illumina HiSeq 4000. To build TCR beta libraries, CDR3 regions were amplified by Arm-PCR using iRepertoire HTBI primers. Using fastp at Q25 and MiXCR, TCRdb reprocessed the public reads and kept productive beta chains. CDR3 protein duplicates are merged, each entry listing the most common genes and DNA. The sample records approximately 310,000 distinct CDR3 sequences, about a sixth of which are singletons. The ten largest clones capture about 40% of the sample. This specimen's time point label, per the study, means: newly diagnosed GD, antithyroid drugs for less than 3 months. RNA was extracted from PBMCs in TRIzol for both TCR sequencing and RNA sequencing.

Source: peripheral blood mononuclear cells (PBMCs), taken at new diagnosis, from a patient treated with antithyroid drugs. Receptors were obtained from a female donor with Graves disease.

This chain joins TRBV20-1 and TRBJ2-1; no definite D call. Germline-derived CDR1 and CDR2 are DFQATT and SNEGSKA (reference sequence). Trimming removed 3 bases from V and 8 bases from J, with 14 bases in between. This CDR3 contains 13 residues. The CDR3 loop is CSASSIRPDEQFF. The CDR3 coding sequence is TGCAGTGCTAGCAGCATCCGGCCGGATGAGCAGTTCTTC.

This chain connects TRBV7-9 to TRBJ2-1; D possibly corresponds to TRBD1 (5 bases). Trimming shortened V by 10 bases and J by 1 base, and 14 bases separated the two germline ends. Germline loops: CDR1 SEHNR, CDR2 FQNEAQ (reference sequence). This CDR3 contains 14 residues. The CDR3 bases are TGTGCCAACTCCAAGGGGCTTTCCTACAATGAGCAGTTCTTC. This codes for CANSKGLSYNEQFF.

This clonotype was counted many times. J is TRBJ1-1 and V is TRBV6-1; weak D call: TRBD1 (6 bases). CDR3 length: 17 amino acids. V lost 5 bases, J lost 1 base, and 20 bases lay in between. Germline loops: CDR1 MNHNS, CDR2 SASEGT. CDR3 sequence: CASSRPGHRGANTEAFF. In DNA form, the CDR3 reads TGTGCCAGCAGTAGACCGGGACACCGAGGGGCGAACACTGAAGCTTTCTTT.

At least ten counts were recorded for this clonotype. The chain carries TRBV27 and TRBJ2-3; TRBD2 matches at 7 bases. The CDR3 runs to 16 residues. V shed 3 bases, J shed 4 bases, and the junction held 10 bases outside the gene matches. Per the germline V gene, CDR1 is MNHEY and CDR2 is SMNVEV (reference sequence). For the CDR3, the DNA is TGTGCCAGCAGTTTTGGTACTAGCGAAAGCCCAGATACGCAGTATTTT. It is translated as CASSFGTSESPDTQYF.

The table lists this clonotype with many counts. This chain connects TRBV28 to TRBJ2-1; maybe TRBD1 (6 bases). Germline lookup yields CDR1 MDHEN and CDR2 SYDVKM. V dropped 7 bases and J dropped 0 bases, with 13 bases sitting between them. The CDR3 extends over 15 amino acids. The CDR3 reads CASKPGTRSYNEQFF. CDR3 sequence (DNA): TGTGCCAGCAAACCAGGGACACGCTCCTACAATGAGCAGTTCTTC.

The chain uses TRBV12-3 or TRBV12-4 and TRBJ2-6; possibly TRBD2 for D (5 bases). V gave up 5 bases and J gave up 2 bases, with 10 bases separating them. There are 15 residues in the CDR3. CDR3 sequence: CASSPGGPGANVLTF. The CDR3 DNA follows: TGTGCCAGCAGTCCCGGAGGACCTGGGGCCAACGTCCTGACTTTC.

This clonotype has only a few counts. The chain has TRBV6-2 or TRBV6-3 and TRBJ1-5, with D unclear. CDR3 length: 15 amino acids. The germline gives CDR1 MNHEY, CDR2 SVGEGT. The V end lost 8 bases, the J end lost 2 bases, and 16 bases lay between the germline ends. The CDR3 DNA reads TGTGCCAGCTCCAGGCGATTCGCGGGCAATCAGCCCCAGCATTTT. It is translated as CASSRRFAGNQPQHF.

The table lists this clonotype with many counts. The V call is TRBV28, the J call TRBJ2-3; D call uncertain. Trimming pared 1 base from V and 3 bases from J, leaving 11 bases between. Germline values: CDR1 MDHEN, CDR2 SYDVKM. CDR3 length equals 15 residues. The CDR3: CASSLSSPRTDTQYF. CDR3 DNA: TGTGCCAGCAGTTTATCCTCTCCCAGGACAGATACGCAGTATTTT.

This clonotype was detected ten times or more. The chain carries TRBV2 and TRBJ1-1; no reliable D call. The CDR3 length is 14 residues. CDR1 SNHLY and CDR2 FYNNEI come from the germline V gene. Trimming stripped 6 bases from V and 10 bases from J, with 21 bases between. As DNA, the CDR3 is TGTGCCAGCAGCTCGAGCGGGAGCGGAATTGGAGCTTTCTTT. Residues: CASSSSGSGIGAFF.

This clonotype was picked up many times. The junction departs from germline at one end; a sequencing error may be responsible. The chain is built from TRBV6-1 and TRBJ2-7; 13 nucleotides align to TRBD2. The germline V gene encodes CDR1 MNHNS and CDR2 SASEGT. The CDR3 has 16 residues. The CDR3 loop is CASSEVRTSGSYEQYF. The DNA of the CDR3 is TGTGCCAGCAGCGAAGTTAGGACTAGCGGGAGCTACGAGCAGTACTTC.

This clonotype was recorded many times. The CDR3 region is CASSSGGLGYTF. The CDR3 DNA sequence: TGTGCCAGCAGCTCCGGAGGCCTTGGCTACACCTTC. V is TRBV7-9 and J is TRBJ1-2, with D unresolved. Between the trimmed V and J ends, which lost 4 bases and 7 bases, there was a span of 10 bases. The CDR3 is made up of 12 amino acids. CDR1 and CDR2 from the germline V gene are SEHNR and FQNEAQ (reference sequence).

At least ten counts were recorded for this clonotype. This chain uses TRBV12-3 or TRBV12-4 with TRBJ1-1, with D possibly matching TRBD1 (5 bases). This CDR3 comprises 14 residues. Trimming left V 6 bases short and J 0 bases short, with 11 bases between. The DNA for the CDR3 is TGTGCCAGCAGAAGGGGCCAACTGAACACTGAAGCTTTCTTT. Protein product: CASRRGQLNTEAFF.

This clonotype has more than one count but fewer than ten. The rearrangement links TRBV11-2 to TRBJ1-3; D remains ambiguous. The CDR3 length is 15 residues. V gave up 1 base and J gave up 1 base, with 8 bases separating them. Germline assignment: CDR1 SGHAT and CDR2 FQNNGV. The CDR3 is CASSLATLSGNTIYF. CDR3 sequence (DNA): TGTGCCAGCAGCTTAGCCACGCTTTCTGGAAACACCATATATTTT.

Comment on this clonotype: Because the CDR3 is missing its conserved closing phenylalanine or tryptophan, this is likely a read error. This chain connects TRBV14 to TRBJ2-3; D might be TRBD2 (6 bases). Trimming cost V 7 bases and J 8 bases, with 13 bases left between them. The germline gives CDR1 SGHDN, CDR2 FVKESK. The CDR3 runs to 12 residues. CDR3: CASNHGGFTQYL. The CDR3 region has the DNA TGTGCCAGCAACCATGGAGGGTTTACGCAGTATCTT.

At least ten counts were recorded for this clonotype. The V and J genes are TRBV11-2 and TRBJ1-5; TRBD1 is a possible D gene (6 bases). V lost 5 bases, J lost 5 bases, and 22 bases lay in between. This CDR3 comprises 17 residues. In germline, CDR1 is SGHAT, CDR2 FQNNGV. In DNA, the CDR3 is TGTGCCAGCAGCCCCCGGGGGGGGGGGCTTGGGGATCAGCCCCAGCATTTT. Encoded protein: CASSPRGGGLGDQPQHF.

This clonotype was counted at least ten times. This chain links TRBV6-5 with TRBJ2-5; 10 nucleotides match TRBD2. CDR1 is MNHEY and CDR2 is SVGAGI in the germline V gene. V lost 4 bases to trimming and J lost 4 bases; unmatched junction nucleotides: 9. This CDR3 comprises 16 residues. CDR3 DNA: TGTGCCAGCAGTTCCCCGACTAGCGGGCCTCGAGAGACCCAGTACTTC. Translation: CASSSPTSGPRETQYF.

The chain employs TRBV19 and TRBJ2-1; 7 bases are a match to TRBD1. Looked up from germline, CDR1 is LNHDA and CDR2 is SQIVND (reference sequence). Losses at the gene ends were 5 bases for V and 8 bases for J; bases not matched to a gene: 9. There are 14 residues in the CDR3. CDR3 coding DNA: TGTGCCAGTAGTCGCGAGGGGGCGCCCTATGAGCAGTTCTTC. Amino acid sequence: CASSREGAPYEQFF.

Many counts were recorded for this clonotype. The gene calls are TRBV2 and TRBJ2-7; TRBD2 aligns across 14 bases. The CDR3 sequence is 17 residues long. V trimming: 7 bases; J trimming: 3 bases; junction bases outside the gene matches: 11. Per germline, CDR1 SNHLY and CDR2 FYNNEI. The CDR3 DNA follows: TGTGCCAGCAATACGGGTCATGGACTAGCGGGAGGCTACGAGCAGTACTTC. Its protein product is CASNTGHGLAGGYEQYF.

The rearrangement links TRBV29-1 to TRBJ1-1; no definite D call. Germline V gene data show CDR1 as SQVTM and CDR2 as ANQGSEA. V lost 3 bases, J lost 4 bases, and 9 bases lay in between. The CDR3 sequence is 12 residues long. Here the CDR3 DNA reads TGCAGCGTTGATTCGGGAAGCACTGAAGCTTTCTTT. Amino acid sequence: CSVDSGSTEAFF.

In this sample, this clonotype turned up many times. The chain uses TRBV9 and TRBJ2-3; 7 bases are shared with TRBD2. The J segment lost 0 bases and the V segment lost 3 bases, leaving 4 bases of the junction unmatched. Germline lookup yields CDR1 SGDLS and CDR2 YYNGEE. The CDR3 covers 15 residues. DNA for the CDR3: TGTGCCAGCAGCGCGGGACTACAGAGCACAGATACGCAGTATTTT. Translating gives CASSAGLQSTDTQYF.

The DNA for the CDR3 is TGTGCCAGCAGCTTAAGGTTAGGAGGGGGCAACGAGCAGTACTTC. This gives the protein CASSLRLGGGNEQYF. The chain employs TRBV7-9 and TRBJ2-7; a weak D match, TRBD1 (7 bases). Germline V gene sequence: CDR1 SEHNR, CDR2 FQNEAQ (reference sequence). V lost 2 bases, J lost 5 bases, and 16 bases lay in between. The CDR3 has 15 amino acids.

This clonotype showed up just a few times. The V call is TRBV27, the J call TRBJ2-7; 10 nucleotides line up with TRBD1. The length of the CDR3 is 16 residues. CDR1 is MNHEY and CDR2 is SMNVEV in the germline V gene (reference sequence). V shed 8 bases and J 4 bases; nucleotides not matched to a gene: 14. The CDR3 DNA follows: TGTGCCAGCTCAAAAACCACCGGGACAGGGGTGTACGAGCAGTACTTC. The encoded protein is CASSKTTGTGVYEQYF.